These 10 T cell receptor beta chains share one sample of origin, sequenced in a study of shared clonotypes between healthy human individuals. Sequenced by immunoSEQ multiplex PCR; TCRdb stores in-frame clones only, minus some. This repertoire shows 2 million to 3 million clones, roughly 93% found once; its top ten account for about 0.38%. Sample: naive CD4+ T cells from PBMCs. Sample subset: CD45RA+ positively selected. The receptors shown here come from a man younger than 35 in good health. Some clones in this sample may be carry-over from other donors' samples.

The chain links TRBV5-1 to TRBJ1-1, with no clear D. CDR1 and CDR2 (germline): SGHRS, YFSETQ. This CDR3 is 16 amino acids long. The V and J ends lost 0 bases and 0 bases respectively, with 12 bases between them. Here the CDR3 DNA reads TGCGCCAGCAGCTTGGACCTCAGGACCTTGAACACTGAAGCTTTCTTT. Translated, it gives CASSLDLRTLNTEAFF. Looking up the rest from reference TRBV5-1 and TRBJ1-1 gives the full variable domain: KAGVTQTPRYLIKTRGQQVTLSCSPISGHRSVSWYQQTPGQGLQFLFEYFSETQRNKGNFPGRFSGRQFSNSRSEMNVSTLELGDSALYLCASSLDLRTLNTEAFFGQGTRLTVV.

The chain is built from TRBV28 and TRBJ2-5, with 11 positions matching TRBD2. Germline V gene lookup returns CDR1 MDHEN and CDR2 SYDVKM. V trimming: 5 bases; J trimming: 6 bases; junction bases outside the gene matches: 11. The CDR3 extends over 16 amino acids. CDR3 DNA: TGTGCCAGCAGTGATACGGGACTAGCGGCCCTCCAGACCCAGTACTTC. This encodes CASSDTGLAALQTQYF. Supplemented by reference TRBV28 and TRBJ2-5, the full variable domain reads DVKVTQSSRYLVKRTGEKVFLECVQDMDHENMFWYRQDPGLGLRLIYFSYDVKMKEKGDIPEGYSVSREKKERFSLILESASTNQTSMYLCASSDTGLAALQTQYFGPGTRLLVL.

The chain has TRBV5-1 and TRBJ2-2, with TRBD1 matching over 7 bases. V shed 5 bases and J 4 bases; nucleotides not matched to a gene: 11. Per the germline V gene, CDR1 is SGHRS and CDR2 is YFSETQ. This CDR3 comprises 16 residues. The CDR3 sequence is CASSRQGTGVTGELFF. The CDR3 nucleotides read TGCGCCAGCAGTCGCCAAGGCACAGGGGTCACCGGGGAGCTGTTTTTT.

In DNA, the CDR3 is TGTGCCAGCAGCTCGGGACTAGCGGAATTTCAGACCGGGGAGCTGTTTTTT. It codes for CASSSGLAEFQTGELFF. This chain joins TRBV7-6 and TRBJ2-2, with TRBD2 identical over 11 bases. CDR1 and CDR2 (germline): SGHVS, FNYEAQ. The CDR3 extends over 17 amino acids. The V gene end was trimmed by 4 bases and the J gene end by 5 bases; junction bases not matched to a gene: 9.

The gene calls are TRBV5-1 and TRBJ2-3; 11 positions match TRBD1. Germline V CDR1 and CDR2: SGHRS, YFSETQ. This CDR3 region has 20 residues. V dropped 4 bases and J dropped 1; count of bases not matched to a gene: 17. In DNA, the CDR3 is TGCGCCAGCAGCGTCGGGACAGGGGGAGCCTTCGGGCGGGGCACAGATACGCAGTATTTT. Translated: CASSVGTGGAFGRGTDTQYF.

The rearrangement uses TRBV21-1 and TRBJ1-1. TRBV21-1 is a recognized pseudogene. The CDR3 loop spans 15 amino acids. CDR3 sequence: CASSKRIPCWTEAFF. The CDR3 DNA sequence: TGTGCCAGCAGCAAGCGGATCCCCTGTTGGACTGAAGCTTTCTTT.

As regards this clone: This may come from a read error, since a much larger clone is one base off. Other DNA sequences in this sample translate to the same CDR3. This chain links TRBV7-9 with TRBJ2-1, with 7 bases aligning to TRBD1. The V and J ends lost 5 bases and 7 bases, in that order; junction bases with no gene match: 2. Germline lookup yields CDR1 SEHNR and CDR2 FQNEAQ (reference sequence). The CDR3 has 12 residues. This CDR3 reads CASSPQGNEQFF. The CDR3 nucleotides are TGTGCCAGCAGCCCACAGGGGAATGAGCAGTTCTTC.

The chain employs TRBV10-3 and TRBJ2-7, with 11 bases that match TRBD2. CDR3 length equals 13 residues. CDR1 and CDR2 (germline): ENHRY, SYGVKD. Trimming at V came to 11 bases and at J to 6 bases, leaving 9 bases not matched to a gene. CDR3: CAATGTSGSEQYF. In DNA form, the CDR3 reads TGTGCCGCCACCGGGACTAGCGGTTCCGAGCAGTACTTC.

The CDR3 reads CATRDRNYGYTF. CDR3 sequence (DNA): TGTGCCACTAGGGACAGGAACTATGGCTACACCTTC. The J gene is TRBJ1-2, the V gene TRBV19, with 8 bases matching TRBD1. From germline, CDR1 is LNHDA and CDR2 SQIVND (reference sequence). There are 12 residues in the CDR3. V lost 10 bases to trimming and J lost 2 bases; unmatched junction nucleotides: 3.

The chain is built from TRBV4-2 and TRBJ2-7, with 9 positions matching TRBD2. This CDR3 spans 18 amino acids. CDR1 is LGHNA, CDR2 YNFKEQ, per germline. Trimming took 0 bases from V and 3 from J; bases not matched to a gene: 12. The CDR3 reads CASSQDVVASGTHYEQYF. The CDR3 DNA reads TGTGCCAGCAGCCAAGATGTTGTAGCTAGCGGGACCCACTACGAGCAGTACTTC.